This TCR beta chain came from a study of monozygotic twins with inflammatory bowel disease. Blood (about 2.5 ml) was collected from every donor individually. After skipping T cell sorting, the authors isolated total RNA from whole blood. Concerning this clonotype itself: The antigen is undetermined.

Study results and caveats: By inverse Simpson index, TCRbeta diversity was lower in IBD patients than in healthy co-twins.

This CDR3 is built from 14 residues. Germline CDR1 is MNHEY and CDR2 is SVGEGT. Amplification used two nested PCRs: around 15 cycles, then 8 to 10 cycles, on TCRalpha/TCRbeta cDNA. TCRdb reanalyzed the 5' RACE reads, giving one entry per CDR3 protein sequence and no DNA. The listing records 400,000 to 500,000 distinct CDR3 sequences. Sequencing used blood. This sequence joins TRBV6-2 or TRBV6-3 and TRBJ2-2. This sequence was found in a human donor with ulcerative colitis or Crohn's disease, or a healthy co-twin of an affected twin (not recorded which). CDR3 amino acids: CASSSGRQTGELFF.